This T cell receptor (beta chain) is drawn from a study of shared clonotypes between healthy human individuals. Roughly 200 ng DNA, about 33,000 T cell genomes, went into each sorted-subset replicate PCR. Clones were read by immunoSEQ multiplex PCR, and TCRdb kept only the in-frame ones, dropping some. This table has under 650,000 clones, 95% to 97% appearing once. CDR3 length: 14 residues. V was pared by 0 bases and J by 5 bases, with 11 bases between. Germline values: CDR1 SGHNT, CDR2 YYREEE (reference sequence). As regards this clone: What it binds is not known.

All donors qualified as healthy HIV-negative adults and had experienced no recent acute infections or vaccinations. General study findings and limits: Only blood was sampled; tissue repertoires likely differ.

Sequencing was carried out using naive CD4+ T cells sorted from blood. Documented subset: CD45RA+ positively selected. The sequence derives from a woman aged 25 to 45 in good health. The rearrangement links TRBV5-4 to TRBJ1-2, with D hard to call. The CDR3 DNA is TGTGCCAGCAGCTTGGTCTCCGGCCCTTATGGCTACACCTTC. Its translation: CASSLVSGPYGYTF.